The 3 T cell receptor beta chains below all came from one sample that was sequenced in a study of blood T cells in healthy people across ages. Then a second PCR, running roughly 7 to 11 cycles, was carried out with a sample-barcoded 5' primer and a J-beta primer mix. TCRdb used MiXCR to reprocess the 5' RACE reads, holding one entry per CDR3 protein. The sample consists of fewer than 1,000,000 distinct CDR3 sequences, about 42% of them appearing once. Sequencing was carried out using blood. These receptors all stem from a man between 60 and 75 years old in good health.

This clonotype was counted ten times or more. This chain joins TRBV7-2 and TRBJ2-7; D ambiguous. The CDR3 length is 12 residues. The ends were cut back, 2 bases at V and 2 bases at J, with 4 bases in the middle. Germline assignment: CDR1 SGHTA and CDR2 FQGNSA. This CDR3 is CASSLIPYEQYF. CDR3 bases: TGTGCCAGCAGCTTAATTCCCTACGAGCAGTACTTC.

This clonotype has only a few counts. This may be a read error, as it is one base from a much larger clone. V gene TRBV6-1 combines with J gene TRBJ1-2, with D unclear. From germline, CDR1 is MNHNS and CDR2 SASEGT. The CDR3 length is 15 residues. Trimming stripped 2 bases from V and 3 bases from J, with 13 bases between. Here the CDR3 reads CASSESGDYYYGYTF. CDR3 sequence (DNA): TGTGCCAGCAGTGAAAGTGGCGACTACTACTATGGCTACACCTTC.

The chain carries TRBV3-1 and TRBJ1-1; 9 bases match TRBD1. The V and J ends lost 3 bases and 1 base, in that order; junction bases with no gene match: 3. CDR3 length equals 15 residues. Germline CDR1 is LGHDT and CDR2 is YNNKEL (reference sequence). The CDR3 protein is CASSHGGQGNTEAFF. The CDR3 DNA sequence: TGTGCCAGCAGCCACGGGGGACAGGGGAACACTGAAGCTTTCTTT. The complete variable domain, with remaining parts taken from reference TRBV3-1 and TRBJ1-1, reads DTAVSQTPKYLVTQMGNDKSIKCEQNLGHDTMYWYKQDSKKFLKIMFSYNNKELIINETVPNRFSPKSPDKAHLNLHINSLELGDSAVYFCASSHGGQGNTEAFFGQGTRLTVV.